The clone carrying this TCR beta chain has ten or more counts. TCRdb redid the calling of the 5' RACE reads with MiXCR, one entry per CDR3 protein. The repertoire consists of some 21,000 distinct CDR3 sequences, with approximately 3.3% occurring once and the leading ten covering more than 25%. This sample's time point: sample taken at primary tumor resection. Tumor, nontumor lung or frozen PBMC supplied whole RNA that was sequenced unsorted. Samples were obtained from some 72 donors, all untreated early-stage non-small cell lung cancer patients. The sample belongs to a study of spatial heterogeneity in lung cancer. Source: PBMCs, taken at surgery. This sequence originates from a female donor with early-stage non-small cell lung cancer.

The CDR3 nucleotides are TGTGCCAGCAGCTTAGGATTTTTACCGGGACTAGCGGGCACAGATACGCAGTATTTT. Residues: CASSLGFLPGLAGTDTQYF. This chain joins TRBV7-2 and TRBJ2-3, with 11 bases identical to TRBD2. Looked up from germline, CDR1 is SGHTA and CDR2 is FQGNSA. Germline trimming cut 1 base from V and 1 base from J; bases unmatched to any gene: 10. This CDR3 contains 19 residues.